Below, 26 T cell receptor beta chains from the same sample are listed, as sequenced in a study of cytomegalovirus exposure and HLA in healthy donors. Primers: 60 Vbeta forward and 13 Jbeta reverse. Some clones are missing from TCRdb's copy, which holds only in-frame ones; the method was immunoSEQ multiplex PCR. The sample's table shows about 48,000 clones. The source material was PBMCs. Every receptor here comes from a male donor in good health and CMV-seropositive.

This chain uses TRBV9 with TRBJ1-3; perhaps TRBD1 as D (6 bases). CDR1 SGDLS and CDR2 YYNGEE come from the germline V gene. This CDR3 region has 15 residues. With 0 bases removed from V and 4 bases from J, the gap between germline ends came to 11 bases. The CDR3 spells CASSVDEGVGNTIYF. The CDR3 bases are TGTGCCAGCAGCGTAGACGAGGGGGTGGGAAACACCATATATTTT.

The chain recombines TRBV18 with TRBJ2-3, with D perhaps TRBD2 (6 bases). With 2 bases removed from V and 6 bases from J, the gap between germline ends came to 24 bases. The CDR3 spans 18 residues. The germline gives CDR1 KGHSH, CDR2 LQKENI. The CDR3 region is CASSPLGGLTGQEDTQYF. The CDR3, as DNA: TGTGCCAGCTCACCATTGGGAGGTTTGACGGGGCAGGAGGATACGCAGTATTTT.

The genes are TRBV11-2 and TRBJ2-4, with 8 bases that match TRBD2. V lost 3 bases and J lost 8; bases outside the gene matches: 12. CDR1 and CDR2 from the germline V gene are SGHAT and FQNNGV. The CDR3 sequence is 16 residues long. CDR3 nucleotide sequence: TGTGCCAGCAGCTTGGGGGGTGGACTAGCTGGTGACATTCAGTACTTC. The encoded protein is CASSLGGGLAGDIQYF.

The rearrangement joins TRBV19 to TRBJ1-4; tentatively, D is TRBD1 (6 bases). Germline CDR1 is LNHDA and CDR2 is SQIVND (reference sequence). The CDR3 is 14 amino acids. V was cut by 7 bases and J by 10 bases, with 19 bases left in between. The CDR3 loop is CASTPLGARGKLFF. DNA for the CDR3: TGTGCCAGTACCCCCCTGGGGGCGCGCGGAAAACTGTTTTTT.

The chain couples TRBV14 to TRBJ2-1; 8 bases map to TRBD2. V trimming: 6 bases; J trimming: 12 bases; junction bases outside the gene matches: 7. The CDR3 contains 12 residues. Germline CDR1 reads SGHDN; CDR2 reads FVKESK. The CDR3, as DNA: TGTGCCAGCAGGGGCCCGGGGGGGTTGCAGTTCTTC. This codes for CASRGPGGLQFF.

The CDR3 loop is CASSLDPRGRSGTDTQYF. The CDR3 DNA reads TGTGCCAGCAGTTTAGATCCCAGGGGGAGGAGTGGTACAGATACGCAGTATTTT. The rearrangement uses TRBV27 and TRBJ2-3; D perhaps matches TRBD1 (7 bases). V gave up 2 bases and J gave up 3 bases, with 21 bases separating them. Per the germline V gene, CDR1 is MNHEY and CDR2 is SMNVEV (reference sequence). The CDR3 loop spans 18 amino acids.

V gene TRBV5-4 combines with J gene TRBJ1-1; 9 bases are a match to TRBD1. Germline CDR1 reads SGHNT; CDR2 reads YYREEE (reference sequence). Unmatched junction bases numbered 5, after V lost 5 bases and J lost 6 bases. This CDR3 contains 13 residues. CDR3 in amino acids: CASRQGAMAEAFF. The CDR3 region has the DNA TGTGCCAGCAGACAGGGGGCGATGGCTGAAGCTTTCTTT.

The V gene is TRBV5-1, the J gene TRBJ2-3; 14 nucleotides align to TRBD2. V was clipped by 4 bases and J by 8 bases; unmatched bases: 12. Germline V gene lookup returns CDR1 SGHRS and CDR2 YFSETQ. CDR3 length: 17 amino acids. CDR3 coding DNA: TGCGCCAGCAGCCCAGAGGGACTAGCGGGGGCCCAGGGTACGCAGTATTTT. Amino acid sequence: CASSPEGLAGAQGTQYF.

The CDR3 nucleotides are TGTGCCTGGGGGGGACAAGGAAATCGAGAGACCCAGTACTTC. Protein product: CAWGGQGNRETQYF. V usage is TRBV30 and J usage is TRBJ2-5, with a possible D match to TRBD1 (6 bases). Germline assignment: CDR1 GTSNPN and CDR2 SVGIG (reference sequence). Between the trimmed V and J ends, which lost 5 bases and 4 bases, there was a span of 17 bases. The CDR3 has 14 residues.

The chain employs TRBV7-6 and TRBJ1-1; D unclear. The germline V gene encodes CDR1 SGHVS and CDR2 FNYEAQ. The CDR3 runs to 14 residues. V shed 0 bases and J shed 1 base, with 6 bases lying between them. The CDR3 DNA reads TGTGCCAGCAGCTTAGCACAAGAGAACACTGAAGCTTTCTTT. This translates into CASSLAQENTEAFF.

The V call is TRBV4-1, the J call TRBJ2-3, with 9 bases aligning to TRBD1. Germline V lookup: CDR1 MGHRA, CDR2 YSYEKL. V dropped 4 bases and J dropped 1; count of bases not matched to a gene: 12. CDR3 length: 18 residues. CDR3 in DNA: TGCGCCAGCAGCCGAAGCCCTACCACAGGGGGCCGCACAGATACGCAGTATTTT. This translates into CASSRSPTTGGRTDTQYF.

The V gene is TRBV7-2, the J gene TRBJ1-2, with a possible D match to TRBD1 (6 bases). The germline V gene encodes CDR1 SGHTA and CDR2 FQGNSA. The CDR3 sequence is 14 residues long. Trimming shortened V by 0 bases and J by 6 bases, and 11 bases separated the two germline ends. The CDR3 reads CASSLARGAHGYTF. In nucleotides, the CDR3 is TGTGCCAGCAGCTTAGCGCGGGGGGCCCATGGCTACACCTTC.

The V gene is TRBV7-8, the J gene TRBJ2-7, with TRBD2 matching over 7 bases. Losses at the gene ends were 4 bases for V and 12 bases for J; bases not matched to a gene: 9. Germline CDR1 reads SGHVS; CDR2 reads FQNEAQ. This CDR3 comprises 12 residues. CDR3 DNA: TGTGCCAGCAGCTCGGCGGGGGACGGGCGGTACTTC. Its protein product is CASSSAGDGRYF. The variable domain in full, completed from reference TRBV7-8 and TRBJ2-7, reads GAGVSQSPRYKVAKRGQDVALRCDPISGHVSLFWYQQALGQGPEFLTYFQNEAQLDKSGLPSDRFFAERPEGSVSTLKIQRTQQEDSAVYLCASSSAGDGRYFGPGTRLTVT.

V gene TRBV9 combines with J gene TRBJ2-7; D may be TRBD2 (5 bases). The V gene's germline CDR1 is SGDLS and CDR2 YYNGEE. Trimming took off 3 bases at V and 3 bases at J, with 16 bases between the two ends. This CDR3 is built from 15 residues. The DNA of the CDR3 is TGTGCCAGCAGCGCCGGACTGACGGAATTCTACGAGCAGTACTTC. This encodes CASSAGLTEFYEQYF.

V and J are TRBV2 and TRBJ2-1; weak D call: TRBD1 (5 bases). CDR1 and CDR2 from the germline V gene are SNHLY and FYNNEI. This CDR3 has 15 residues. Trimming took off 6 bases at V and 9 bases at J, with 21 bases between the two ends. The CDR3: CASSVSHSGRGEQFF. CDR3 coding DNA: TGTGCCAGCAGCGTAAGTCACAGTGGTAGGGGTGAGCAGTTCTTC.

CDR3 DNA: TGTGCCAGCAGCTTGACAGGGGGTGGCAACGAGCAGTACTTC. Its translation: CASSLTGGGNEQYF. The V and J genes are TRBV7-9 and TRBJ2-7; 9 nucleotides align to TRBD1. The CDR3 loop spans 14 amino acids. The germline CDR1 and CDR2 sequences are SEHNR and FQNEAQ (reference sequence). With 3 bases clipped from V and 5 bases from J, the junction kept 5 bases outside the gene matches.

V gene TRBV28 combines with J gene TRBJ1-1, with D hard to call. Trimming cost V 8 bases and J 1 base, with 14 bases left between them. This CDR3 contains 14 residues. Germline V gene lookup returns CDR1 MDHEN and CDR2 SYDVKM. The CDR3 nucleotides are TGTGCCAGCTTTCCTCGAGGCCCGAACACTGAAGCTTTCTTT. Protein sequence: CASFPRGPNTEAFF.

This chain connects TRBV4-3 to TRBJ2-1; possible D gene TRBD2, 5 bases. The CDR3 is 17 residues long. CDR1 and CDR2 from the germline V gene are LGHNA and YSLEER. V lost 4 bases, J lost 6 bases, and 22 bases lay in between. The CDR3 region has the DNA TGCGCCAGCAGCCGAAACCACCAGGAGGTCGGGGTCAATGAGCAGTTCTTC. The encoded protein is CASSRNHQEVGVNEQFF.

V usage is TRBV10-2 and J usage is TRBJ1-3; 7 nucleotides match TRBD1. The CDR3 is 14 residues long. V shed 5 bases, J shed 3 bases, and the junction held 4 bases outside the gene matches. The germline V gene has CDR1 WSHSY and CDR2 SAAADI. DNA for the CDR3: TGCGCCAGCAGTAGGGGGCTTGATGGAAACACCATATATTTT. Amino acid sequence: CASSRGLDGNTIYF.

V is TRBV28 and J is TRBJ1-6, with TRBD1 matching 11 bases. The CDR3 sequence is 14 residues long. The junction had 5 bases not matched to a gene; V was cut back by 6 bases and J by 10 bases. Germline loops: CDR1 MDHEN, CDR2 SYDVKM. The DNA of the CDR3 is TGTGCCAGCAGCCAGGACAGGGGGCACTCACCCCTCCACTTT. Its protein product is CASSQDRGHSPLHF. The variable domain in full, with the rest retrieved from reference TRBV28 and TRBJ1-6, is DVKVTQSSRYLVKRTGEKVFLECVQDMDHENMFWYRQDPGLGLRLIYFSYDVKMKEKGDIPEGYSVSREKKERFSLILESASTNQTSMYLCASSQDRGHSPLHFGNGTRLTVT.

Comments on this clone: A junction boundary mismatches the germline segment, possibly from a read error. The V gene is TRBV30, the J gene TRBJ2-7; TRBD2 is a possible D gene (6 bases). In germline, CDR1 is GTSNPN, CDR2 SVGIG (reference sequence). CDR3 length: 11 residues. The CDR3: CAWSVGGTVFF. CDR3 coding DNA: TGTGCCTGGAGTGTTGGGGGGACGGTCTTCTTC.

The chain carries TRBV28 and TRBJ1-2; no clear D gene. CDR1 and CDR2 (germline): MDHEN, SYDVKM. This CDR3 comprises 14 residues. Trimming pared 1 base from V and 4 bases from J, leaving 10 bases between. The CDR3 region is CASSLLPSLYGYTF. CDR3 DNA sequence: TGTGCCAGCAGTTTATTACCGAGCCTCTATGGCTACACCTTC.

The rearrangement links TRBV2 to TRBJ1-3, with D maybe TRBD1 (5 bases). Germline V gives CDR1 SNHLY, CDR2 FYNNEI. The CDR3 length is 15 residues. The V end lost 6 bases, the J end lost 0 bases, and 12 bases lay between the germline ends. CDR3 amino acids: CASRYDSTSGNTIYF. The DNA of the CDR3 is TGTGCCAGCAGGTATGACAGCACCTCTGGAAACACCATATATTTT.

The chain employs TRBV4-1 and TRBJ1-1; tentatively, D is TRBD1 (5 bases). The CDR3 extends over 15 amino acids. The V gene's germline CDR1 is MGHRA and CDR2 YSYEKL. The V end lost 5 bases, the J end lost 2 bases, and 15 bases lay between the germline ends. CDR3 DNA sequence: TGCGCCAGCAGCTCGCGGACCTGGGGCAACACTGAAGCTTTCTTT. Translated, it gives CASSSRTWGNTEAFF.

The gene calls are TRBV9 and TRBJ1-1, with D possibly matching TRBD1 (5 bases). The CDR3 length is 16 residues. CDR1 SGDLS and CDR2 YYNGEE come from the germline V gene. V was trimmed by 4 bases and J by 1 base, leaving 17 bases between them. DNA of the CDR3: TGTGCCAGCAGCCTACCGGGGGGGGGAGGGAACACTGAAGCTTTCTTT. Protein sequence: CASSLPGGGGNTEAFF.

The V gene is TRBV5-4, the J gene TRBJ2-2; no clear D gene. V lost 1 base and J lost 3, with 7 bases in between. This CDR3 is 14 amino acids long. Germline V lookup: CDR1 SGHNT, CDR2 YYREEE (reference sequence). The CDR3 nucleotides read TGTGCCAGCAGCTTGACACCAGACACCGGGGAGCTGTTTTTT. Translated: CASSLTPDTGELFF.